These 30 T cell receptor beta chains were sequenced from one sample in a study of blood T cell repertoires in COVID-19. The table came from immunoSEQ multiplex PCR; TCRdb's copy has only in-frame clones and leaves some out. The sample contains around 250,000 clones, 70% to 90% of which appear only once. The sequenced sample was peripheral blood. The receptors originated from a woman in her 70s with active or convalescent COVID-19.

The gene calls are TRBV14 and TRBJ2-1, with D maybe TRBD2 (6 bases). Germline CDR1 reads SGHDN; CDR2 reads FVKESK. The CDR3 runs 16 residues. Between the trimmed V and J ends, which lost 1 base and 7 bases, there was a span of 17 bases. The CDR3 region is CASSQGSLGGTNEQFF. CDR3 DNA: TGTGCCAGCAGCCAAGGGAGTTTAGGAGGGACTAATGAGCAGTTCTTC.

The chain has TRBV6-4 and TRBJ2-1, with 9 bases aligning to TRBD1. The CDR3 has 13 residues. After removal of 5 bases from V and 8 bases from J, the junction contained 4 bases not matched to a gene. CDR1 is MRHNA, CDR2 SNTAGT, per germline. The chain's CDR3 is CASSYNRGHEQFF. DNA of the CDR3: TGTGCCAGCAGTTACAACAGGGGGCATGAGCAGTTCTTC.

J is TRBJ1-5 and V is TRBV24-1; 8 positions agree with TRBD1. Germline values: CDR1 KGHDR, CDR2 SFDVKD. The CDR3 extends over 14 amino acids. V was pared by 7 bases and J by 3 bases, with 4 bases of the junction left unmatched. CDR3 bases: TGTGCCACCAGCTCGACAGGGGACAATCAGCCCCAGCATTTT. It is translated as CATSSTGDNQPQHF.

As concerns this clone: Other DNA sequences in this specimen translate into the identical CDR3. This chain uses TRBV7-9 with TRBJ1-4, with 10 bases identical to TRBD1. Per the germline V gene, CDR1 is SEHNR and CDR2 is FQNEAQ (reference sequence). V lost 5 bases, J lost 8 bases, and 5 bases stayed unmatched. This CDR3 comprises 14 residues. The CDR3 DNA reads as TGTGCCAGCAGCCTGGGACAGGGGAGAGAAAAACTGTTTTTT. Protein sequence: CASSLGQGREKLFF.

This chain joins TRBV12-3 or TRBV12-4 and TRBJ2-7; D is unresolved. V was trimmed by 5 bases and J by 8 bases, leaving 13 bases between them. There are 12 residues in the CDR3. The CDR3 here is CASSHRKPQQYF. CDR3 sequence (DNA): TGTGCCAGCAGTCATCGAAAGCCGCAGCAGTACTTC.

The chain joins TRBV19 to TRBJ2-2; D is undetermined. The CDR3 runs to 14 residues. V shed 7 bases and J shed 4 bases, with 13 bases lying between them. Germline V gene data show CDR1 as LNHDA and CDR2 as SQIVND (reference sequence). In DNA form, the CDR3 reads TGTGCCAGTAAGTTCATCGCGGTCACCGGGGAGCTGTTTTTT. The encoded protein is CASKFIAVTGELFF.

The chain couples TRBV7-2 to TRBJ1-5; the match to TRBD1 covers 7 bases. The CDR3 totals 13 residues. Trimming cost V 5 bases and J 2 bases; bases outside gene matches: 0. Germline V gene lookup returns CDR1 SGHTA and CDR2 FQGNSA. The CDR3 region is CASSTGGNQPQHF. CDR3 sequence (DNA): TGTGCCAGCAGCACAGGGGGCAATCAGCCCCAGCATTTT.

The chain links TRBV10-3 to TRBJ2-7; D perhaps matches TRBD1 (6 bases). The CDR3 has 12 amino acids. Germline loops: CDR1 ENHRY, CDR2 SYGVKD. Trimming removed 4 bases at V and 5 bases at J, with 9 bases between. The chain's CDR3 is CAISGRDNEQYF. The CDR3 nucleotides read TGTGCCATCAGTGGACGGGACAACGAGCAGTACTTC.

V usage is TRBV4-1 and J usage is TRBJ2-1; TRBD2 is a possible D gene (7 bases). Per germline, CDR1 MGHRA and CDR2 YSYEKL. This CDR3 has 17 amino acids. V lost 0 bases and J 7 bases, leaving 19 bases between the germline ends. CDR3: CASSQDLWGGPVNEQFF. The DNA of the CDR3 is TGCGCCAGCAGCCAAGATTTGTGGGGGGGGCCGGTAAATGAGCAGTTCTTC.

This chain connects TRBV19 to TRBJ2-4; 12 nucleotides agree with TRBD2. Germline V gives CDR1 LNHDA, CDR2 SQIVND (reference sequence). V shed 2 bases and J 1 base; nucleotides not matched to a gene: 3. This CDR3 is built from 17 residues. CDR3: CASSILAGGRAKNIQYF. CDR3 bases: TGTGCCAGTAGTATACTAGCGGGGGGGCGGGCCAAAAACATTCAGTACTTC.

The chain combines TRBV18 with TRBJ2-1, with 9 bases lining up with TRBD2. Looked up from germline, CDR1 is KGHSH and CDR2 is LQKENI. This CDR3 is built from 16 residues. V lost 0 bases to trimming and J lost 6 bases; unmatched junction nucleotides: 6. The DNA for the CDR3 is TGTGCCAGCTCACCACCCCTTGCGGGGGGGCGCAATGAGCAGTTCTTC. Encoded protein: CASSPPLAGGRNEQFF.

The rearrangement uses TRBV11-2 and TRBJ1-2; weak D call: TRBD1 (6 bases). The CDR3 consists of 17 residues. Germline-derived CDR1 and CDR2 are SGHAT and FQNNGV. V was clipped by 2 bases and J by 1 base, with 17 bases between them. The CDR3 protein is CASSLSLGQTHNYGYTF. CDR3 coding DNA: TGTGCCAGCAGCTTAAGTTTAGGACAGACCCATAACTATGGCTACACCTTC.

The chain recombines TRBV20-1 with TRBJ2-1, with TRBD2 identical over 11 bases. The V and J ends lost 3 bases and 7 bases, in that order; junction bases with no gene match: 8. The germline gives CDR1 DFQATT, CDR2 SNEGSKA (reference sequence). The CDR3 is 15 amino acids. The CDR3 sequence: CSASALAGGGNEQFF. The DNA for the CDR3 is TGCAGTGCTAGTGCCCTAGCGGGGGGTGGTAATGAGCAGTTCTTC.

The V call is TRBV5-4, the J call TRBJ2-2, with a weak D call TRBD2 (5 bases). This CDR3 has 16 residues. The germline CDR1 and CDR2 sequences are SGHNT and YYREEE (reference sequence). Trimming shortened V by 4 bases and J by 4 bases, and 17 bases separated the two germline ends. The CDR3 loop reads CASSPRGLRSTGELFF. CDR3 sequence (DNA): TGTGCCAGCAGCCCCCGCGGGCTACGGAGCACCGGGGAGCTGTTTTTT.

The chain employs TRBV6-5 and TRBJ1-2; 11 bases line up with TRBD1. This CDR3 has 15 residues. V shed 6 bases, J shed 3 bases, and the junction held 6 bases outside the gene matches. Germline V lookup: CDR1 MNHEY, CDR2 SVGAGI. In nucleotides, the CDR3 is TGTGCCAGCAGAGGCGGGACAGGGGGGGACTATGGCTACACCTTC. Translating gives CASRGGTGGDYGYTF.

The chain uses TRBV7-2 and TRBJ2-7; 8 positions match TRBD2. Germline assignment: CDR1 SGHTA and CDR2 FQGNSA. The CDR3 covers 18 residues. J gave up 1 base and V 1 base, and 12 bases lay outside the gene matches. DNA of the CDR3: TGTGCCAGCAGCTTAGTAGCAGCGGGGGCCGGGGGGTCCTACGAGCAGTACTTC. Amino acids: CASSLVAAGAGGSYEQYF.

The J gene is TRBJ1-3, the V gene TRBV3-1 (or the pseudogene TRBV3-2), with D unresolved. CDR1 and CDR2 (germline): LGHDT, YNNKEL (reference sequence). V was pared by 0 bases and J by 2 bases, with 11 bases between. This CDR3 contains 16 residues. CDR3 loop: CASSQDSAGTGNTIYF. In DNA form, the CDR3 reads TGTGCCAGCAGCCAAGACTCCGCGGGTACTGGAAACACCATATATTTT.

The chain couples TRBV7-9 to TRBJ2-3; the D gene is possibly TRBD2 (6 bases). Trimming removed 1 base from V and 2 bases from J, with 13 bases in between. The CDR3 runs to 16 residues. Germline V gene sequence: CDR1 SEHNR, CDR2 FQNEAQ (reference sequence). CDR3 residues: CASSLVYSGDTDTQYF. In DNA form, the CDR3 reads TGTGCCAGCAGCTTAGTTTACTCGGGGGACACAGATACGCAGTATTTT.

The V call is TRBV6-5, the J call TRBJ1-4; 8 bases match TRBD1. Germline V gene sequence: CDR1 MNHEY, CDR2 SVGAGI. Trimming removed 5 bases from V and 8 bases from J; junction bases left unmatched: 10. This CDR3 comprises 15 residues. The CDR3 spells CASSLVQGAGEKLFF. DNA of the CDR3: TGTGCCAGCAGTCTTGTGCAGGGGGCAGGGGAAAAACTGTTTTTT.

The chain is built from TRBV7-6 and TRBJ2-7, with a possible D match to TRBD2 (5 bases). The germline CDR1 and CDR2 sequences are SGHVS and FNYEAQ. V lost 0 bases and J 5 bases, leaving 14 bases between the germline ends. This CDR3 comprises 15 residues. CDR3 in amino acids: CASSLAGLAGHEQYF. In nucleotides, the CDR3 is TGTGCCAGCAGCTTAGCAGGTCTAGCCGGCCACGAGCAGTACTTC.

The chain has TRBV4-1 and TRBJ1-1, with D unresolved. The germline gives CDR1 MGHRA, CDR2 YSYEKL. This CDR3 spans 15 amino acids. Trimming cost V 1 base and J 1 base, with 10 bases left between them. The CDR3 coding sequence is TGCGCCAGCAGCCAAGGGCGGGGAACGAACACTGAAGCTTTCTTT. Translated: CASSQGRGTNTEAFF.

The chain has TRBV10-1 and TRBJ2-1, with 8 bases that match TRBD2. The CDR3 sequence is 15 residues long. Unmatched junction bases numbered 1, after V lost 2 bases and J lost 1 base. Germline V CDR1 and CDR2: WNHNN, SYGVQD (reference sequence). The CDR3 DNA reads as TGCGCCAGCAGTGAGACGGGGGGGTCCTACAATGAGCAGTTCTTC. Translation: CASSETGGSYNEQFF.

This sequence joins TRBV5-1 and TRBJ1-6; TRBD1 is a possible D gene (5 bases). CDR1 and CDR2 (germline): SGHRS, YFSETQ. The germline V and J ends were trimmed by 2 bases and 8 bases, with 11 bases remaining between them. The CDR3 loop spans 14 amino acids. CDR3 protein: CASSFGQGYSPLHF. Here the CDR3 DNA reads TGCGCCAGCAGCTTCGGGCAGGGTTATTCACCCCTCCACTTT.

V and J are TRBV5-1 and TRBJ1-3; 8 bases align to TRBD1. The CDR3 is made up of 16 amino acids. Trimming cost V 3 bases and J 0 bases; bases outside gene matches: 5. CDR1 SGHRS and CDR2 YFSETQ come from the germline V gene. CDR3 loop: CASSSTGTGSGNTIYF. The CDR3 nucleotides read TGCGCCAGCAGCTCTACCGGGACAGGCTCTGGAAACACCATATATTTT.

Only one count was recorded for this clone. This chain uses TRBV6-5 with TRBJ2-2, with 10 bases lining up with TRBD2. V was clipped by 7 bases and J by 6 bases; unmatched bases: 2. CDR1 MNHEY and CDR2 SVGAGI come from the germline V gene. The CDR3 length is 13 residues. The CDR3 bases are TGTGCCAGCAAAGGACTAGCGGCCGGGGAGCTGTTTTTT. Its protein is CASKGLAAGELFF.

This sequence joins TRBV7-8 and TRBJ2-1; D is perhaps TRBD2 (6 bases). The CDR3 has 15 amino acids. Germline V lookup: CDR1 SGHVS, CDR2 FQNEAQ. Between the trimmed V and J ends, which lost 0 bases and 6 bases, there was a span of 12 bases. In DNA, the CDR3 is TGTGCCAGCAGCTTAGCGGGGGGAACCAGCAATGAGCAGTTCTTC. It is translated as CASSLAGGTSNEQFF.

This clone occurred many times. V gene TRBV9 combines with J gene TRBJ1-1, with D possibly being TRBD1 (6 bases). Trimming took off 1 base at V and 6 bases at J, with 19 bases between the two ends. This CDR3 region has 16 residues. Germline-derived CDR1 and CDR2 are SGDLS and YYNGEE. CDR3 DNA sequence: TGTGCCAGCAGCGTAATTCAGGGGATTTTTGGAGCTGAAGCTTTCTTT. It encodes CASSVIQGIFGAEAFF.

The rearrangement uses TRBV19 and TRBJ2-3; 7 positions match TRBD1. The germline gives CDR1 LNHDA, CDR2 SQIVND (reference sequence). The CDR3 runs to 15 residues. Trimming removed 6 bases from V and 0 bases from J; junction bases left unmatched: 6. The CDR3 DNA is TGTGCCAGTAGGACGCCAGGGGGAAGCACAGATACGCAGTATTTT. This gives the protein CASRTPGGSTDTQYF. Filled out from reference TRBV19 and TRBJ2-3, the complete variable domain reads DGGITQSPKYLFRKEGQNVTLSCEQNLNHDAMYWYRQDPGQGLRLIYYSQIVNDFQKGDIAEGYSVSREKKESFPLTVTSAQKNPTAFYLCASRTPGGSTDTQYFGPGTRLTVL.

The V and J genes are TRBV5-6 and TRBJ1-5; 11 bases are shared with TRBD1. Trimming cost V 4 bases and J 8 bases; bases outside gene matches: 2. The germline V gene encodes CDR1 SGHDT and CDR2 YYEEEE. The length of the CDR3 is 13 residues. The CDR3 nucleotides are TGTGCCAGCAGCCGGGACAGGGGGAAGCCCCAGCATTTT. Translating gives CASSRDRGKPQHF.

J is TRBJ2-4 and V is TRBV5-6; 7 bases align to TRBD1. V shed 1 base and J 5 bases; nucleotides not matched to a gene: 3. In germline, CDR1 is SGHDT, CDR2 YYEEEE. This CDR3 has 14 residues. CDR3 sequence reads: CASSLTGEQNIQYF. The CDR3 nucleotides are TGTGCCAGCAGCTTGACAGGGGAGCAAAACATTCAGTACTTC.